This is a list of T cell receptor beta chains from one sample in a study of cytomegalovirus exposure and HLA in healthy donors. Only in-frame clones appear in the TCRdb table, and some are missing; sequencing was by immunoSEQ multiplex PCR. Found here are around 170,000 clones, roughly 82% of them singletons; the top ten hold about 1.5%. Sequencing used PBMCs. Receptors were obtained from a man aged 35 to 55 in good health and CMV-seronegative. Each CDR3 is given with its conserved first and last residue. The D gene is left open where the match is weak. The size field is filled for only some rows; it gives once, few, many or a size class.

V gene: TRBV7-3
clone size: .
D gene: TRBD2
J gene: TRBJ2-2
CDR3 DNA: TGTGCCAGCAGCTTGTTGGGACTAGCAAACACCGGGGAGCTGTTTTTT
CDR3 protein: CASSLLGLANTGELFF

V gene: TRBV13
clone size: .
D gene: .
J gene: TRBJ1-3
CDR3 DNA: TGTGCCAGCAGCTTACACTCTGGAAACACCATATATTTT
CDR3 protein: CASSLHSGNTIYF

V gene: TRBV11-3
clone size: .
D gene: .
J gene: TRBJ2-3
CDR3 DNA: TGTGCCAGCAGCTTGGGGGCAAAAGATACGCAGTATTTT
CDR3 protein: CASSLGAKDTQYF

V gene: TRBV28
clone size: .
D gene: .
J gene: TRBJ1-1
CDR3 DNA: TGTGCCAGCAGCCCGGTCCACGGGGGAACGAACACTGAAGCTTTCTTT
CDR3 protein: CASSPVHGGTNTEAFF

V gene: TRBV10-3
clone size: .
D gene: .
J gene: TRBJ2-2
CDR3 DNA: TGTGCCATCAGTGGGGCCAACGAGGGCCCCGGGGAGCTGTTTTTT
CDR3 protein: CAISGANEGPGELFF

V gene: TRBV9
clone size: .
D gene: .
J gene: TRBJ1-5
CDR3 DNA: TGTGCCAGCAGCGTAGGTGGAGGGGCTCAGCCCCAGCATTTT
CDR3 protein: CASSVGGGAQPQHF

V gene: TRBV19
clone size: .
D gene: TRBD1
J gene: TRBJ1-5
CDR3 DNA: TGTGCCAGTAGTATATGGAGACAGGGGGCCCCCAATCAGCCCCAGCATTTT
CDR3 protein: CASSIWRQGAPNQPQHF

V gene: TRBV30
clone size: .
D gene: .
J gene: TRBJ2-7
CDR3 DNA: TGTGCCTGGAGTCCCCGGACGTGGAGGTCCTACGAGCAGTACTTC
CDR3 protein: CAWSPRTWRSYEQYF

V gene: TRBV19
clone size: .
D gene: TRBD1
J gene: TRBJ1-6
CDR3 DNA: TGTGCCAGTAGTATAGGAGGACAGGCTAATTCACCCCTCCACTTT
CDR3 protein: CASSIGGQANSPLHF

V gene: TRBV9
clone size: few
D gene: .
J gene: TRBJ1-1
CDR3 DNA: TGTGCCAGCAGCGCACCGACAGGAATGAACACTGAAGCTTTCTTT
CDR3 protein: CASSAPTGMNTEAFF

V gene: TRBV9
clone size: .
D gene: TRBD1
J gene: TRBJ2-7
CDR3 DNA: TGTGCCAGCAGCCGGGGACAGGGGGTGTCCTACGAGCAGTACTTC
CDR3 protein: CASSRGQGVSYEQYF

V gene: TRBV7-3
clone size: .
D gene: TRBD2
J gene: TRBJ2-2
CDR3 DNA: TGTGCCAGCAGCCCTCGACTAGCGGCCAACACCGGGGAGCTGTTTTTT
CDR3 protein: CASSPRLAANTGELFF

V gene: TRBV19
clone size: few
D gene: .
J gene: TRBJ1-5
CDR3 DNA: TGTGCCAGTAGAGGACAACATAATCAGCCCCAGCATTTT
CDR3 protein: CASRGQHNQPQHF

V gene: TRBV5-1
clone size: few
D gene: TRBD2
J gene: TRBJ2-1
CDR3 DNA: TGCGCCAGCAGCTTGATAGCGGGAGAGGGGAATGAGCAGTTCTTC
CDR3 protein: CASSLIAGEGNEQFF

V gene: TRBV7-3
clone size: .
D gene: TRBD2
J gene: TRBJ2-3
CDR3 DNA: TGTGCCAGCAGCTTAGGGGGGACTACCACAGATACGCAGTATTTT
CDR3 protein: CASSLGGTTTDTQYF

V gene: TRBV5-1
clone size: .
D gene: TRBD1
J gene: TRBJ1-4
CDR3 DNA: TGCGCCAGCAGCGTACCGGGACAGGGGAATGAAAAACTGTTTTTT
CDR3 protein: CASSVPGQGNEKLFF

V gene: TRBV11-3
clone size: .
D gene: TRBD1
J gene: TRBJ2-1
CDR3 DNA: TGTGCCAGCGGGACAGGGCAGCCGGGCAATGAGCAGTTCTTC
CDR3 protein: CASGTGQPGNEQFF

V gene: TRBV7-9
clone size: .
D gene: .
J gene: TRBJ1-1
CDR3 DNA: TGTGCCAGCAGCCCCCGAGTCTCAGGGGTGAACACTGAAGCTTTCTTT
CDR3 protein: CASSPRVSGVNTEAFF

V gene: TRBV10-3
clone size: .
D gene: TRBD2
J gene: TRBJ2-7
CDR3 DNA: TGTGCCATCAGTGGGACTAGCGGGACAGAAGGCGAGCAGTACTTC
CDR3 protein: CAISGTSGTEGEQYF

V gene: TRBV30
clone size: .
D gene: .
J gene: TRBJ1-5
CDR3 DNA: TGTGCCTGGAGAGGGGGAAGGAATCAGCCCCAGCATTTT
CDR3 protein: CAWRGGRNQPQHF

V gene: TRBV27
clone size: .
D gene: .
J gene: TRBJ1-1
CDR3 DNA: TGTGCCAGCAGTTTATTCAGAGGCATGAACACTGAAGCTTTCTTT
CDR3 protein: CASSLFRGMNTEAFF

V gene: TRBV6-5
clone size: few
D gene: TRBD1
J gene: TRBJ1-4
CDR3 DNA: TGTGCCAGCAGGCCTCTCGGGACAGGGGACGAAAAACTGTTTTTT
CDR3 protein: CASRPLGTGDEKLFF

V gene: TRBV7-6
clone size: .
D gene: .
J gene: TRBJ1-5
CDR3 DNA: TGTGCCAGCAGCGCACGGGTCAATCAGCCCCAGCATTTT
CDR3 protein: CASSARVNQPQHF

V gene: TRBV7-2
clone size: .
D gene: .
J gene: TRBJ2-5
CDR3 DNA: TGTGCCAGCAGCTTATTAAGGGGGGGGGAGACCCAGTACTTC
CDR3 protein: CASSLLRGGETQYF

V gene: TRBV27
clone size: .
D gene: .
J gene: TRBJ2-3
CDR3 DNA: TGTGCCAGCAGTTTCACAGGGACCAGCACTAGCACAGATACGCAGTATTTT
CDR3 protein: CASSFTGTSTSTDTQYF

V gene: TRBV2
clone size: .
D gene: .
J gene: TRBJ2-2
CDR3 DNA: TGTGCCAGGTACGGGACACTAAGCACCGGGGAGCTGTTTTTT
CDR3 protein: CARYGTLSTGELFF

V gene: TRBV7-8
clone size: few
D gene: .
J gene: TRBJ2-1
CDR3 DNA: TGTGCCAGCAGCCGAGGGAGGAATAATGAGCAGTTCTTC
CDR3 protein: CASSRGRNNEQFF

V gene: TRBV6-5
clone size: .
D gene: .
J gene: TRBJ2-7
CDR3 DNA: TGTGCCAGCAGTGCGAGGTGGTCGGAGGAGCAGTACTTC
CDR3 protein: CASSARWSEEQYF

V gene: TRBV28
clone size: .
D gene: TRBD1
J gene: TRBJ1-6
CDR3 DNA: TGTGCCAGCAGTTACCGACAGGGGTATCCTCCCCTCCACTTT
CDR3 protein: CASSYRQGYPPLHF

V gene: TRBV6-5
clone size: .
D gene: TRBD2
J gene: TRBJ2-2
CDR3 DNA: TGTGCCAGCACGGGGAGACTAGCGAGTACCGGGGAGCTGTTTTTT
CDR3 protein: CASTGRLASTGELFF

V gene: TRBV28
clone size: once
D gene: .
J gene: TRBJ1-2
CDR3 DNA: TGTGCCAGCAGTCCCCGGGACTCCTATGGCTACACCTTC
CDR3 protein: CASSPRDSYGYTF

V gene: TRBV19
clone size: .
D gene: TRBD1
J gene: TRBJ2-7
CDR3 DNA: TGTGCCAGTAGGGAACCGGGACAGGGACCCTACGAGCAGTACTTC
CDR3 protein: CASREPGQGPYEQYF